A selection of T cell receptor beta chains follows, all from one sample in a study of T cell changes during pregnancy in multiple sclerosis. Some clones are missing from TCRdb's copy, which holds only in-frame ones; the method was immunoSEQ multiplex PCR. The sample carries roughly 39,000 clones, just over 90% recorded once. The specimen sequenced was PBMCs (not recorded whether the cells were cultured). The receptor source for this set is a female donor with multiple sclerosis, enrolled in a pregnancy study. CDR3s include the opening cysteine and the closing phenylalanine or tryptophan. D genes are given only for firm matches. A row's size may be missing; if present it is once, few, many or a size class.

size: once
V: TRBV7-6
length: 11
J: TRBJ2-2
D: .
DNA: TGTGCCAGCAGCTCCAACGGGGAGCTGTTTTTT
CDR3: CASSSNGELFF

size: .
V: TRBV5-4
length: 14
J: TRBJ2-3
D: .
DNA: TGTGCCGGCAGCTTGTCAGGGGAGTGGGATACGCAGTATTTT
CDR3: CAGSLSGEWDTQYF

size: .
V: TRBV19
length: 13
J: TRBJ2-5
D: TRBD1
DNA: TGTGCCGCCTCCGGGACAGGGAAAGAGACCCAGTACTTC
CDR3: CAASGTGKETQYF

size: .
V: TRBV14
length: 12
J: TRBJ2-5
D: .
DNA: TGTGCCAGCAGCCAAGTCAGAGAGACCCAGTACTTC
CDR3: CASSQVRETQYF

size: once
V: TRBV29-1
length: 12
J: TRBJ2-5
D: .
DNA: TGCAGCGTTGAAGACAGAAGAGAGACCCAGTACTTC
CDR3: CSVEDRRETQYF

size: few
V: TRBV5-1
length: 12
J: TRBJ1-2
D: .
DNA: TGCGCCAGCAACCACCAAGGGGGGGGCTACACCTTC
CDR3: CASNHQGGGYTF

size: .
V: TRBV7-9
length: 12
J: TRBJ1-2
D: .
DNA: TGTGCCAGCAGCTTAGACATTAGTGGCTACACCTTC
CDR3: CASSLDISGYTF

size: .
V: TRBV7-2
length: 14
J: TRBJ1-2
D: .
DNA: TGTGCCAGCAGCTTTTACAGGGACCTTGGGGGCTACACCTTC
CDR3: CASSFYRDLGGYTF

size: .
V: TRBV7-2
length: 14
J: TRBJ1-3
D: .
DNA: TGTGCCAGCAGCTTGGGAGTCTCTGGAAACACCATATATTTT
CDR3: CASSLGVSGNTIYF

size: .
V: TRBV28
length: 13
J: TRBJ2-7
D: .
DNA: TGTGCCAGCAGTTTAATTGCAGGGTGGGAGCAGTACTTC
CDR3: CASSLIAGWEQYF

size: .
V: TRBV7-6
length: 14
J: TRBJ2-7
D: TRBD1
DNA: TGTGCCAGCAGCCAGGACAGGGGGGCCTACGAGCAGTACTTC
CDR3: CASSQDRGAYEQYF

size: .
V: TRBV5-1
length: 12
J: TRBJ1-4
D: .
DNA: TGCGCCAGCAGCGGGTCTAATGAAAAACTGTTTTTT
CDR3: CASSGSNEKLFF

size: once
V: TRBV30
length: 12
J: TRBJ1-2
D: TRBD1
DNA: TGTACCTGGAGTGAAAAGACAGGGGTGGTCACCTTC
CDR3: CTWSEKTGVVTF

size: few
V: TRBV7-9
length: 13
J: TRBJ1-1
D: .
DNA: TGTGCCAGCAGCTTTAGGCCCAACACTGAAGCTTTCTTT
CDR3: CASSFRPNTEAFF

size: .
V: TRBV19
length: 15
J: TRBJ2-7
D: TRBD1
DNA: TGTGCCAGTAGTAAGAGTAACAGGGGGACCTACGAGCAGTACTTC
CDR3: CASSKSNRGTYEQYF

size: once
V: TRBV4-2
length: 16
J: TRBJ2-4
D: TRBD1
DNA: TGTGCCAGCAGCCAGGACCTTAGACAGGGGCGAAACATTCAGTACTTC
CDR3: CASSQDLRQGRNIQYF

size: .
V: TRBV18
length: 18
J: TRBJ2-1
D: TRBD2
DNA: TGTGCCAGCTCACCATATCAAGCGGGAGGGAGCTCCTACAATGAGCAGTTCTTC
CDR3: CASSPYQAGGSSYNEQFF

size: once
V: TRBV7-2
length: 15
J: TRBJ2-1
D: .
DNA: TGTGCCAGCAGCTTAGCGGGAGTAGCGTACAATGAGCAGTTCTTC
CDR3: CASSLAGVAYNEQFF

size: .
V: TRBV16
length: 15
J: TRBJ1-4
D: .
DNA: TGTGCCAGCAGCCCGCCCCGGTTTCGGGGCGAAAAACTGTTTTTT
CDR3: CASSPPRFRGEKLFF

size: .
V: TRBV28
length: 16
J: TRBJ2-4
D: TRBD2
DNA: TGTGCCAGCAGTTTCTACACAGCCACTAGCGAAAACATTCAGTACTTC
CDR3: CASSFYTATSENIQYF

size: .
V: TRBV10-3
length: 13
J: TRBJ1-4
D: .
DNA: TGTGCCATCAGTGTCGGAGTGGGGGAAAAACTGTTTTTT
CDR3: CAISVGVGEKLFF

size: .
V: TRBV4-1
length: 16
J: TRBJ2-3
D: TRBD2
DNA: TGCGCCAGCAGCCATCTACAGACTAGCGGGAGACCCACGCAGTATTTT
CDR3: CASSHLQTSGRPTQYF

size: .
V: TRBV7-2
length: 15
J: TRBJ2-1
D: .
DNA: TGTGCCAGCAGCTTAGCGCAACGGATTTACAATGAGCAGTTCTTC
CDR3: CASSLAQRIYNEQFF